The next 20 T cell receptor beta chains were all read from a single sample in a study of cytomegalovirus exposure and HLA in healthy donors. The PCR contained 60 Vbeta and 13 Jbeta primers. TCRdb keeps only in-frame clones here, not all; method: immunoSEQ multiplex PCR. The sample yields around 99,000 clones, under 80% seen once. Sequenced material: PBMCs. These receptor sequences come from a woman aged 25-40 years in good health and CMV-seronegative.

CDR3 sequence reads: CASSGGLAGVEQFF. The CDR3 nucleotides read TGTGCCAGCAGCGGAGGACTAGCGGGGGTTGAGCAGTTCTTC. The chain carries TRBV9 and TRBJ2-1; 13 bases fit TRBD2. The length of the CDR3 is 14 residues. The germline CDR1 and CDR2 sequences are SGDLS and YYNGEE. V shed 3 bases, J shed 9 bases, and the junction held 3 bases outside the gene matches.

A few counts support this clone. The chain couples TRBV19 to TRBJ1-5, with 7 positions matching TRBD1. The V gene's germline CDR1 is LNHDA and CDR2 SQIVND (reference sequence). The J segment lost 7 bases and the V segment lost 3 bases, leaving 6 bases of the junction unmatched. The CDR3 runs to 14 residues. CDR3 loop: CASSIRGGGQPQHF. The CDR3 coding sequence is TGTGCCAGTAGTATTCGAGGGGGCGGGCAGCCCCAGCATTTT.

The rearrangement joins TRBV6-1 to TRBJ2-7; 8 nucleotides agree with TRBD1. This CDR3 spans 14 amino acids. Germline V lookup: CDR1 MNHNS, CDR2 SASEGT. After removal of 10 bases from V and 6 bases from J, the junction contained 14 bases not matched to a gene. The CDR3 region is CATCRQGAVGEQYF. The CDR3, as DNA: TGTGCCACCTGTCGCCAGGGGGCCGTTGGCGAGCAGTACTTC.

This clone has more than one count but fewer than ten. J is TRBJ2-1 and V is TRBV5-1; TRBD1 agrees at 8 bases. The CDR3 consists of 15 residues. The ends lost 1 base at V and 4 bases at J; junction bases unmatched: 4. Germline CDR1 SGHRS, CDR2 YFSETQ. The CDR3 region is CASSLITGGYNEQFF. The CDR3, as DNA: TGCGCCAGCAGCTTGATAACAGGGGGGTACAATGAGCAGTTCTTC.

V and J are TRBV18 and TRBJ2-7, with D possibly TRBD2 on 5 matching bases. The germline V and J ends were trimmed by 3 bases and 5 bases, with 14 bases remaining between them. The V gene's germline CDR1 is KGHSH and CDR2 LQKENI. The length of the CDR3 is 14 residues. The CDR3 reads CASSPLGRENEQYF. In nucleotides, the CDR3 is TGTGCCAGCTCACCCCTAGGAAGGGAGAACGAGCAGTACTTC. Full variable domain (remainder filled in from reference TRBV18 and TRBJ2-7): NAGVMQNPRHLVRRRGQEARLRCSPMKGHSHVYWYRQLPEEGLKFMVYLQKENIIDESGMPKERFSAEFPKEGPSILRIQQVVRGDSAAYFCASSPLGRENEQYFGPGTRLTVT.

This clone was counted a few times. The chain couples TRBV7-9 to TRBJ2-1, with 9 bases fitting TRBD1. CDR3 length: 16 residues. Germline CDR1 reads SEHNR; CDR2 reads FQNEAQ (reference sequence). V shed 5 bases and J 9 bases; nucleotides not matched to a gene: 14. CDR3 region: CASSLTIGTGLGEQFF. The DNA for the CDR3 is TGTGCCAGCAGCCTTACTATTGGGACAGGGTTGGGTGAGCAGTTCTTC.

This clone has more than one count but fewer than ten. This sequence joins TRBV18 and TRBJ1-4; the match to TRBD1 covers 8 bases. This CDR3 is 15 amino acids long. From germline, CDR1 is KGHSH and CDR2 LQKENI. The ends lost 3 bases at V and 7 bases at J; junction bases unmatched: 7. CDR3 coding DNA: TGTGCCAGCTCACCGTCAGGGGGCCTCGGTGAAAAACTGTTTTTT. Its protein is CASSPSGGLGEKLFF.

The chain carries TRBV6-5 and TRBJ2-7; 12 positions match TRBD2. The trim removed 6 bases at V and 2 bases at J, leaving 5 bases unmatched. The CDR3 is made up of 15 amino acids. Per the germline V gene, CDR1 is MNHEY and CDR2 is SVGAGI. The CDR3 sequence is CASRRRLAGAYEQYF. In nucleotides, the CDR3 is TGTGCCAGCAGGCGTCGACTAGCGGGAGCCTACGAGCAGTACTTC.

The chain employs TRBV12-5 and TRBJ2-5; 12 bases match TRBD2. The V and J ends lost 5 bases and 4 bases, in that order; junction bases with no gene match: 11. Looked up from germline, CDR1 is LGHNT and CDR2 is FRNRAP. The CDR3 length is 17 residues. The DNA for the CDR3 is TGTGCTAGTGGTGTATCTAGCGGGAGGGCCGTTGGAGAGACCCAGTACTTC. Protein sequence: CASGVSSGRAVGETQYF.

The chain is built from TRBV5-1 and TRBJ2-3; 8 positions match TRBD2. Germline V gives CDR1 SGHRS, CDR2 YFSETQ. There are 15 residues in the CDR3. Germline trimming cut 4 bases from V and 1 base from J; bases unmatched to any gene: 5. CDR3 in amino acids: CASSPSTSGTDTQYF. CDR3 nucleotides: TGCGCCAGCAGCCCCTCGACTAGCGGCACAGATACGCAGTATTTT.

The chain recombines TRBV30 with TRBJ2-2; the D is unclear. The germline V gene has CDR1 GTSNPN and CDR2 SVGIG (reference sequence). The V gene lost 3 bases and the J gene lost 6 bases, with 8 bases spanning the gap. This CDR3 contains 12 residues. In DNA, the CDR3 is TGTGCCTGGAGATATTCTTCCGGGGAGCTGTTTTTT. It codes for CAWRYSSGELFF.

This sequence joins TRBV5-1 and TRBJ2-5; 8 nucleotides agree with TRBD1. Germline V gene data show CDR1 as SGHRS and CDR2 as YFSETQ. J was trimmed by 5 bases and V by 5 bases; bases with no gene match: 5. CDR3 length: 13 amino acids. For the CDR3, the DNA is TGCGCCAGCAGGGACAGGGTCGCGGAGACCCAGTACTTC. Translated, it gives CASRDRVAETQYF.

This clone has just a few counts. The chain uses TRBV5-1 and TRBJ2-1; tentative D call: TRBD2 (5 bases). Germline V lookup: CDR1 SGHRS, CDR2 YFSETQ. V lost 6 bases, J lost 5 bases, and 18 bases lay in between. The CDR3 length is 15 residues. CDR3 bases: TGCGCCAGCACCCCCCTCGCTAGCCCTGACAATGAGCAGTTCTTC. Translation: CASTPLASPDNEQFF.

The table lists this clone with a count of one. J is TRBJ1-3 and V is TRBV27, with D perhaps matching TRBD1 (6 bases). V was cut by 8 bases and J by 3 bases, with 14 bases left in between. The CDR3 runs 14 residues. The germline V gene encodes CDR1 MNHEY and CDR2 SMNVEV (reference sequence). This CDR3 reads CASRPGGFGNTIYF. The CDR3 nucleotides are TGTGCCAGCCGCCCGGGGGGCTTTGGAAACACCATATATTTT.

This clone has more than one count but fewer than ten. V gene TRBV6-1 combines with J gene TRBJ2-3; 8 positions agree with TRBD1. There are 15 residues in the CDR3. Germline CDR1 and CDR2: MNHNS and SASEGT. The V segment lost 7 bases and the J segment 6 bases; nucleotides outside the gene matches: 12. Written as DNA, the CDR3 is TGTGCCAGCACCCATGGTACAGGGGGGATGGATACGCAGTATTTT. It is translated as CASTHGTGGMDTQYF.

The chain couples TRBV7-2 to TRBJ2-7; possible D gene TRBD2, 6 bases. Germline V lookup: CDR1 SGHTA, CDR2 FQGNSA. V dropped 5 bases and J dropped 0 bases, with 14 bases sitting between them. The CDR3 sequence is 15 residues long. The CDR3 sequence is CASSDGRGLSYEQYF. The DNA of the CDR3 is TGTGCCAGCAGCGATGGGCGGGGACTCTCCTACGAGCAGTACTTC.

The V gene is TRBV5-1, the J gene TRBJ1-1; a weak D match, TRBD1 (6 bases). V was trimmed by 0 bases and J by 10 bases, leaving 16 bases between them. This CDR3 has 14 amino acids. Per the germline V gene, CDR1 is SGHRS and CDR2 is YFSETQ. The CDR3 DNA follows: TGCGCCAGCAGCTTGGGACAGGCGTCCACCGGAGCTTTCTTT. It encodes CASSLGQASTGAFF.

V and J are TRBV15 and TRBJ2-3; a possible D gene is TRBD1 (6 bases). Germline V CDR1 and CDR2: LNHNV, YYDKDF (reference sequence). V lost 3 bases to trimming and J lost 1 base, with 8 bases between them. The CDR3 has 14 residues. This CDR3 is CATSSRQGTDTQYF. The CDR3 region has the DNA TGTGCCACCAGCAGCAGACAGGGCACAGATACGCAGTATTTT.

This clone was seen just once. The chain has TRBV9 and TRBJ2-7; 14 positions agree with TRBD2. This CDR3 is 23 amino acids long. The germline V gene has CDR1 SGDLS and CDR2 YYNGEE. V was pared by 0 bases and J by 2 bases, with 22 bases of the junction left unmatched. The CDR3 DNA follows: TGTGCCAGCAGCGTAGCGGGGGGACAGGGCGCCGGGACTAGCGGGAGCCGACCCTACGAGCAGTACTTC. As protein: CASSVAGGQGAGTSGSRPYEQYF.

The genes are TRBV4-3 and TRBJ2-2, with D maybe TRBD2 (6 bases). This CDR3 is built from 16 residues. The V gene lost 2 bases and the J gene lost 0 bases, with 10 bases spanning the gap. In germline, CDR1 is LGHNA, CDR2 YSLEER. Written as DNA, the CDR3 is TGCGCCAGCAGCCAAACTACGGGAGCGAACACCGGGGAGCTGTTTTTT. Encoded protein: CASSQTTGANTGELFF.